The 28 T cell receptor beta chains below come from one sample, sequenced in a study of shared clonotypes between healthy human individuals. This table comes from immunoSEQ multiplex PCR, and its TCRdb copy is limited to in-frame clones, with some not included. In the table there are about 1.4 million clones, roughly 96% of which are singletons. The sample comprised naive CD4+ T cells sorted from blood. The subset here: CD45RA+ positively selected. These TCRs come from a man in his thirties or forties in good health.

The V gene is TRBV19, the J gene TRBJ1-3, with D unresolved. In germline, CDR1 is LNHDA, CDR2 SQIVND (reference sequence). Trimming left V 3 bases short and J 0 bases short, with 9 bases between. CDR3 length: 15 residues. The CDR3 nucleotides read TGTGCCAGTAGTATGAGGGCGAGCTCTGGAAACACCATATATTTT. Translated: CASSMRASSGNTIYF.

The chain is built from TRBV5-4 and TRBJ2-3; TRBD2 matches 10 bases. Germline CDR1 reads SGHNT; CDR2 reads YYREEE (reference sequence). Trimming took 5 bases from V and 2 from J; bases not matched to a gene: 11. The CDR3 totals 17 residues. This CDR3 is CASRSGGTSVDTDTQYF. DNA of the CDR3: TGTGCCAGCAGGTCAGGAGGGACTAGCGTAGACACAGATACGCAGTATTTT.

The rearrangement joins TRBV9 to TRBJ2-3; 11 bases are shared with TRBD2. The trim removed 3 bases at V and 0 bases at J, leaving 9 bases unmatched. This CDR3 is built from 18 residues. Germline assignment: CDR1 SGDLS and CDR2 YYNGEE. CDR3 DNA: TGTGCCAGCAGCGAGGCCCCCACTAGCGGGAGAAGCACAGATACGCAGTATTTT. Translating it yields CASSEAPTSGRSTDTQYF. The full variable domain, completed using reference TRBV9 and TRBJ2-3, is DSGVTQTPKHLITATGQRVTLRCSPRSGDLSVYWYQQSLDQGLQFLIQYYNGEERAKGNILERFSAQQFPDLHSELNLSSLELGDSALYFCASSEAPTSGRSTDTQYFGPGTRLTVL.

The CDR3 sequence: CASSHNTEAFF. The CDR3 DNA is TGTGCCAGCAGCCATAACACTGAAGCTTTCTTT. The chain combines TRBV6-5 with TRBJ1-1; the D is unclear. Germline V gene sequence: CDR1 MNHEY, CDR2 SVGAGI. V lost 6 bases, J lost 2 bases, and 4 bases lay in between. The CDR3 spans 11 residues.

The V gene is TRBV14, the J gene TRBJ2-7; D is possibly TRBD2 (5 bases). This CDR3 comprises 16 residues. Germline CDR1 is SGHDN and CDR2 is FVKESK. V lost 4 bases and J 1 base, leaving 17 bases between the germline ends. CDR3: CASSPRGATDSYEQYF. CDR3 nucleotide sequence: TGTGCCAGCAGCCCCCGGGGAGCGACCGATTCCTACGAGCAGTACTTC.

The chain combines TRBV4-2 with TRBJ2-2; D is unresolved. V was clipped by 0 bases and J by 1 base, with 3 bases between them. The CDR3 is made up of 14 amino acids. Germline V gene sequence: CDR1 LGHNA, CDR2 YNFKEQ. CDR3 bases: TGTGCCAGCAGCCAAGAAGGGAACACCGGGGAGCTGTTTTTT. Amino acid sequence: CASSQEGNTGELFF.

V and J are TRBV7-2 and TRBJ2-7, with a weak D call TRBD1 (6 bases). The V end was cut by 5 bases, the J end by 3 bases, with 20 bases between. This CDR3 is built from 16 residues. CDR1 is SGHTA, CDR2 FQGNSA, per germline. The CDR3 reads CASSPQWTVLNYEQYF. The CDR3 DNA follows: TGTGCCAGCAGCCCCCAATGGACAGTTTTAAACTACGAGCAGTACTTC.

The chain recombines TRBV6-4 with TRBJ2-7; possibly TRBD1 or TRBD2 for D (5 bases each). Germline V CDR1 and CDR2: MRHNA, SNTAGT. V gave up 7 bases and J gave up 0 bases, with 13 bases separating them. CDR3 length: 14 amino acids. CDR3 amino acids: CASTQKGSSYEQYF. The CDR3 nucleotides read TGTGCCAGCACACAAAAGGGGAGCTCCTACGAGCAGTACTTC.

This clone was seen only a few times. The V and J genes are TRBV28 and TRBJ2-2; tentatively, D is TRBD1 or TRBD2 (6 bases each). The CDR3 runs to 15 residues. With 8 bases removed from V and 4 bases from J, the gap between germline ends came to 17 bases. Germline lookup yields CDR1 MDHEN and CDR2 SYDVKM. The CDR3 region has the DNA TGTGCCAGCGCGGGGCAGGGGATGATCACCGGGGAGCTGTTTTTT. This encodes CASAGQGMITGELFF.

The rearrangement links TRBV21-1 to TRBJ2-1; the D segment call TRBD2 is taken from the table without a DNA check. TRBV21-1 is termed a pseudogene. CDR3 length: 17 residues. The CDR3 spells CASESQGGSGRDNEQFF. The CDR3 nucleotides read TGTGCCAGCGAGAGCCAGGGAGGTAGCGGGAGGGACAATGAGCAGTTCTTC.

Concerning this clone: This same CDR3 is encoded by further DNA sequences in the sample. The chain recombines TRBV6-1 with TRBJ1-2; D uncertain. V was trimmed by 3 bases and J by 0 bases, leaving 5 bases between them. Per the germline V gene, CDR1 is MNHNS and CDR2 is SASEGT. This CDR3 comprises 13 residues. The CDR3 loop is CASSERANYGYTF. Here the CDR3 DNA reads TGTGCCAGCAGTGAGAGGGCTAACTATGGCTACACCTTC.

The chain uses TRBV4-2 and TRBJ2-3; 10 bases are a match to TRBD2. The CDR3 contains 20 residues. V dropped 0 bases and J dropped 3; count of bases not matched to a gene: 15. CDR1 is LGHNA and CDR2 is YNFKEQ in the germline V gene. CDR3 amino acids: CASSQDSALAGARETDTQYF. CDR3 bases: TGTGCCAGCAGCCAAGATTCGGCCCTAGCGGGAGCCCGGGAAACAGATACGCAGTATTTT.

The chain couples TRBV7-9 to TRBJ1-2; 8 nucleotides match TRBD1. The CDR3 consists of 15 residues. The germline V gene encodes CDR1 SEHNR and CDR2 FQNEAQ (reference sequence). The J segment lost 6 bases and the V segment lost 5 bases, leaving 11 bases of the junction unmatched. The CDR3 is CASSPKPGQGNGYTF. CDR3 in DNA: TGTGCCAGCAGCCCAAAACCAGGACAGGGAAATGGCTACACCTTC.

Here the CDR3 reads CAISRDQSSTDTQYF. The CDR3 DNA reads TGTGCCATCTCCCGGGACCAATCTAGCACAGATACGCAGTATTTT. V and J are TRBV10-3 and TRBJ2-3; either TRBD1 or TRBD2 may fit D (5 bases each). The CDR3 spans 15 residues. The V end was cut by 8 bases, the J end by 0 bases, with 15 bases between. Germline V gives CDR1 ENHRY, CDR2 SYGVKD.

The chain recombines TRBV9 with TRBJ2-7; 9 bases agree with TRBD2. CDR1 and CDR2 from the germline V gene are SGDLS and YYNGEE. This CDR3 is built from 15 residues. V gave up 0 bases and J gave up 2 bases; unmatched junction bases: 3. The CDR3 spells CASSVASSGTYEQYF. CDR3 in DNA: TGTGCCAGCAGCGTAGCGTCTAGCGGGACCTACGAGCAGTACTTC.

Comments on this clone: This same CDR3 is encoded by further DNA sequences in the sample. The chain couples TRBV11-2 to TRBJ2-5; the D is unclear. Trimming shortened V by 4 bases and J by 2 bases, and 2 bases separated the two germline ends. CDR3 length: 11 amino acids. Germline CDR1 SGHAT, CDR2 FQNNGV. Written as DNA, the CDR3 is TGTGCCAGCAGCTCACAAGAGACCCAGTACTTC. Translated: CASSSQETQYF. Complete variable domain (other parts from reference TRBV11-2 and TRBJ2-5): EAGVAQSPRYKIIEKRQSVAFWCNPISGHATLYWYQQILGQGPKLLIQFQNNGVVDDSQLPKDRFSAERLKGVDSTLKIQPAKLEDSAVYLCASSSQETQYFGPGTRLLVL.

This chain uses TRBV9 with TRBJ2-2; TRBD1 might be the D (6 bases). V lost 1 base, J lost 0 bases, and 10 bases lay in between. CDR3 length: 16 amino acids. In germline, CDR1 is SGDLS, CDR2 YYNGEE. The CDR3 nucleotides read TGTGCCAGCAGCGTATTACAGGGACCGAACACCGGGGAGCTGTTTTTT. Translating gives CASSVLQGPNTGELFF. Combining the CDR3 with reference TRBV9 and TRBJ2-2 gives the whole variable domain DSGVTQTPKHLITATGQRVTLRCSPRSGDLSVYWYQQSLDQGLQFLIQYYNGEERAKGNILERFSAQQFPDLHSELNLSSLELGDSALYFCASSVLQGPNTGELFFGEGSRLTVL.

Turning to this clone: In the same sample, other DNA sequences code for this CDR3. The chain carries TRBV5-1 and TRBJ2-7, with 13 bases that match TRBD2. The germline V gene encodes CDR1 SGHRS and CDR2 YFSETQ. The length of the CDR3 is 15 residues. With V trimmed by 4 bases and J by 4 bases, 5 bases remained unmatched. The CDR3 loop reads CASSQLAGGRYEQYF. CDR3 coding DNA: TGCGCCAGCAGCCAACTAGCGGGAGGGCGGTACGAGCAGTACTTC.

The chain uses TRBV19 and TRBJ2-5; 11 bases align to TRBD2. Per the germline V gene, CDR1 is LNHDA and CDR2 is SQIVND (reference sequence). V dropped 3 bases and J dropped 5; count of bases not matched to a gene: 5. The CDR3 extends over 15 amino acids. The CDR3, as DNA: TGTGCCAGTAGTATGGCTAGCGGGAGGTATGAGACCCAGTACTTC. Translating gives CASSMASGRYETQYF. The whole variable domain, filled in from reference TRBV19 and TRBJ2-5, reads DGGITQSPKYLFRKEGQNVTLSCEQNLNHDAMYWYRQDPGQGLRLIYYSQIVNDFQKGDIAEGYSVSREKKESFPLTVTSAQKNPTAFYLCASSMASGRYETQYFGPGTRLLVL.

The gene calls are TRBV10-2 and TRBJ2-2; D perhaps matches TRBD2 (6 bases). Trimming left V 8 bases short and J 5 bases short, with 15 bases between. CDR1 is WSHSY, CDR2 SAAADI, per germline. The CDR3 is 14 residues long. CDR3 DNA: TGCGCCAGCCAACGGGAGATCCAAACCGGGGAGCTGTTTTTT. Its translation is CASQREIQTGELFF.

The DNA of the CDR3 is TGTGCCAGCAGCCCAGGACAGGGGCACGACTATGGCTACACCTTC. It is translated as CASSPGQGHDYGYTF. The gene calls are TRBV7-9 and TRBJ1-2, with TRBD1 matching over 9 bases. Germline V gives CDR1 SEHNR, CDR2 FQNEAQ (reference sequence). This CDR3 region has 15 residues. Trimming at V came to 5 bases and at J to 3 bases, leaving 7 bases not matched to a gene.

This chain links TRBV7-8 with TRBJ2-3; TRBD1 aligns across 7 bases. The CDR3 totals 13 residues. J gave up 3 bases and V 5 bases, and 2 bases lay outside the gene matches. In germline, CDR1 is SGHVS, CDR2 FQNEAQ. In DNA form, the CDR3 reads TGTGCCAGCAGCCAACAGGGGACAGATACGCAGTATTTT. Amino acids: CASSQQGTDTQYF. The variable domain in full, with the rest retrieved from reference TRBV7-8 and TRBJ2-3, is GAGVSQSPRYKVAKRGQDVALRCDPISGHVSLFWYQQALGQGPEFLTYFQNEAQLDKSGLPSDRFFAERPEGSVSTLKIQRTQQEDSAVYLCASSQQGTDTQYFGPGTRLTVL.

The chain employs TRBV10-2 and TRBJ1-1, with unresolved D. CDR1 and CDR2 (germline): WSHSY, SAAADI. The V and J ends lost 6 bases and 5 bases respectively, with 13 bases between them. This CDR3 is 13 amino acids long. The CDR3 nucleotides read TGCGCCAGCAGCTGGATAGGTGGGACTGAAGCTTTCTTT. It encodes CASSWIGGTEAFF.

The chain uses TRBV27 and TRBJ1-5, with D uncertain. Per germline, CDR1 MNHEY and CDR2 SMNVEV (reference sequence). V shed 2 bases and J shed 7 bases, with 9 bases lying between them. CDR3 size: 13 residues. The CDR3 reads CASSLGWGQPQHF. CDR3 coding DNA: TGTGCCAGCAGTTTAGGTTGGGGACAGCCCCAGCATTTT.

The chain couples TRBV7-9 to TRBJ2-1, with 7 bases fitting TRBD2. The V and J ends lost 1 base and 3 bases, in that order; junction bases with no gene match: 6. Germline assignment: CDR1 SEHNR and CDR2 FQNEAQ (reference sequence). This CDR3 spans 16 amino acids. The CDR3 region has the DNA TGTGCCAGCAGCTTAGATTCCAGCGGGGACTACAATGAGCAGTTCTTC. This codes for CASSLDSSGDYNEQFF.

The chain employs TRBV28 and TRBJ2-5; no firm D call. The ends were cut back, 8 bases at V and 5 bases at J, with 12 bases in the middle. CDR1 and CDR2 from the germline V gene are MDHEN and SYDVKM. The CDR3 is 12 amino acids. CDR3 DNA sequence: TGTGCCAGCGAACAGAGTAGGGAGACCCAGTACTTC. This encodes CASEQSRETQYF.

This chain connects TRBV5-1 to TRBJ2-2; no clear D gene. The length of the CDR3 is 16 residues. Germline lookup yields CDR1 SGHRS and CDR2 YFSETQ. V was shortened by 4 bases and J by 5 bases, with 18 bases between the two germline ends. The CDR3, as DNA: TGCGCCAGCAGCCCAGGACGGCAGACTGGGACCGGGGAGCTGTTTTTT. Translating gives CASSPGRQTGTGELFF.

This chain links TRBV11-2 with TRBJ2-7; TRBD2 might be the D (6 bases). Trimming left V 1 base short and J 0 bases short, with 10 bases between. Germline CDR1 SGHAT, CDR2 FQNNGV. The CDR3 is made up of 15 amino acids. The CDR3 DNA reads TGTGCCAGCAGCTTAGCGAGCGGGCACTCCTACGAGCAGTACTTC. This encodes CASSLASGHSYEQYF.